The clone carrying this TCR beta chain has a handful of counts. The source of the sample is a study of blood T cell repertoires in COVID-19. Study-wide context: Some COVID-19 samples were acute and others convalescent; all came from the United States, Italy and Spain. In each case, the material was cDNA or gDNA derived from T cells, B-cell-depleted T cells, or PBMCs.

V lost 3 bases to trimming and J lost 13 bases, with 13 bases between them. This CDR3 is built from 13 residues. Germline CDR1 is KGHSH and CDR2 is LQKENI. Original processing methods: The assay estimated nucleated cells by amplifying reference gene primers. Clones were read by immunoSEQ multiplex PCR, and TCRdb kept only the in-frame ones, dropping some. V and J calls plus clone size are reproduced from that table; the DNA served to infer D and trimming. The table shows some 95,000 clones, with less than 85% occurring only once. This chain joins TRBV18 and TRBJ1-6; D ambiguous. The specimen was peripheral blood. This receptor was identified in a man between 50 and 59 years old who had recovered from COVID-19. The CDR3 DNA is TGTGCCAGCTCACCCTCCGGAGCGGATCCCCTCCACTTT. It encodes CASSPSGADPLHF.